This is a list of T cell receptor beta chains from one sample in a study of T-cell memory formation after mild COVID-19. From the 5' RACE reads, TCRdb called clonotypes with MiXCR, one entry per CDR3 protein. Counted here are fewer than 450,000 distinct CDR3 sequences, 21% occurring once; the ten biggest clones make up approximately 13%. The sample comprised PBMCs or a T cell subset sorted from them (not recorded which). The receptors were sampled from an adult woman who had mild COVID-19 (a few samples of this study predate the infection). Cell type and time point are not known. The CDR3 runs from the conserved cysteine through the conserved F or W. D genes are given only for firm matches. Clone size is shown for a subset of rows, as once, few, many or a class of expanded clone.

V: TRBV18; length: 13; D: .; size: .; J: TRBJ2-7; DNA: TGTGCCAGCTCCTCACAGTCAAACTACGAGCAGTACTTC; CDR3: CASSSQSNYEQYF
V: TRBV24-1; length: 14; D: .; size: few; J: TRBJ2-5; DNA: TGTGCCACCAGTGATCGGAAGACCCAAGAGACCCAGTACTTC; CDR3: CATSDRKTQETQYF
V: TRBV20-1; length: 14; D: TRBD1; size: .; J: TRBJ1-1; DNA: TGCAGTGCTTCGGGTAGCAGGGGGCGGACTGAAGCTTTCTTT; CDR3: CSASGSRGRTEAFF
V: TRBV30; length: 14; D: TRBD1; size: .; J: TRBJ2-7; DNA: TGTGCCTGGGCCTGGGACAGGGGAGCCAACGAGCAGTACTTC; CDR3: CAWAWDRGANEQYF
V: TRBV7-2; length: 11; D: .; size: .; J: TRBJ2-4; DNA: TGTGCCAGCAGCTCGGACTATATTCAGTACTTC; CDR3: CASSSDYIQYF
V: TRBV20-1; length: 13; D: .; size: .; J: TRBJ1-1; DNA: TGCAGTGCTAGAGGGGTTATGAACACTGAAGCTTTCTTT; CDR3: CSARGVMNTEAFF
V: TRBV11-2; length: 15; D: .; size: .; J: TRBJ2-7; DNA: TGTGCCAGCAGCCTGGAAGGGGCGAGCTCCTACGAGCAGTACTTC; CDR3: CASSLEGASSYEQYF
V: TRBV7-9; length: 11; D: .; size: many; J: TRBJ2-3; DNA: TGTGCCAGCAGCAACACAGATACGCAGTATTTT; CDR3: CASSNTDTQYF
V: TRBV29-1; length: 13; D: .; size: .; J: TRBJ2-7; DNA: TGCAGCGTGCCTGGACGGAGCACCTACGAGCAGTACTTC; CDR3: CSVPGRSTYEQYF
V: TRBV19; length: 13; D: .; size: .; J: TRBJ2-7; DNA: TGTGCCAGTAGTACCTATCCACGGTACGAGCAGTACTTC; CDR3: CASSTYPRYEQYF
V: TRBV3-1; length: 13; D: .; size: .; J: TRBJ1-2; DNA: TGTGCCAGCAGCCAGGGGGCGGCCTATGGCTACACCTTC; CDR3: CASSQGAAYGYTF
V: TRBV7-3; length: 15; D: TRBD1; size: .; J: TRBJ2-1; DNA: TGTGCCAGCAGCTTACGCCTCACAGGGGTCAATGAGCAGTTCTTC; CDR3: CASSLRLTGVNEQFF
V: TRBV4-3; length: 14; D: .; size: few; J: TRBJ2-7; DNA: TGCGCCAGCAGCCAAGGTTCAGGGGCCTACGAGCAGTACTTC; CDR3: CASSQGSGAYEQYF
V: TRBV10-2; length: 15; D: .; size: few; J: TRBJ2-3; DNA: TGCGCCAGCAGTGTTCACATGGGACGGGGAGATACGCAGTATTTT; CDR3: CASSVHMGRGDTQYF
V: TRBV5-1; length: 14; D: .; size: .; J: TRBJ2-7; DNA: TGCGCCAGCAGCTTGGGGACAATAACCTACGAGCAGTACTTC; CDR3: CASSLGTITYEQYF
V: TRBV15; length: 15; D: .; size: few; J: TRBJ2-1; DNA: TGTGCCACCAGCAGAGTACGTCCGGGAATGGATGAGCAGTTCTTC; CDR3: CATSRVRPGMDEQFF
V: TRBV18; length: 15; D: .; size: few; J: TRBJ2-3; DNA: TGTGCCAGCTCACCGGCGGACACCTTCACAGATACGCAGTATTTT; CDR3: CASSPADTFTDTQYF
V: TRBV3-1; length: 14; D: .; size: .; J: TRBJ2-7; DNA: TGTGCCAGCAGCGAGGGGGGGGCCTCCTACGAGCAGTACTTC; CDR3: CASSEGGASYEQYF
V: TRBV7-2; length: 14; D: TRBD1; size: few; J: TRBJ2-4; DNA: TGTGCCAGCTCGACAGGGGGGCTGGGAAACATTCAGTACTTC; CDR3: CASSTGGLGNIQYF
V: TRBV27; length: 17; D: .; size: .; J: TRBJ2-2; DNA: TGTGCCAGCAGTCCTTATGAGGGTAGCCTGGTGACCGGGGAGCTGTTTTTT; CDR3: CASSPYEGSLVTGELFF
V: TRBV12-3/TRBV12-4; length: 11; D: .; size: few; J: TRBJ1-1; DNA: TGTGCCAGCAGCCGTTCGACTGAAGCTTTCTTT; CDR3: CASSRSTEAFF
V: TRBV7-3; length: 15; D: .; size: few; J: TRBJ1-6; DNA: TGTGCCAGCAGCTTAATCCCCCGGTATAATTCACCCCTCCACTTT; CDR3: CASSLIPRYNSPLHF
V: TRBV7-9; length: 14; D: TRBD2; size: .; J: TRBJ2-7; DNA: TGTGCCAGCAGCGCCCCGGGACTAGCGGGAGAGCAGTACTTC; CDR3: CASSAPGLAGEQYF
V: TRBV7-2; length: 16; D: TRBD2; size: .; J: TRBJ2-2; DNA: TGTGCCAGCAGCGCCTCACCTAGCGGGAGAGGCGGGGAGCTGTTTTTT; CDR3: CASSASPSGRGGELFF
V: TRBV10-3; length: 14; D: .; size: .; J: TRBJ2-7; DNA: TGTGCCATCAGTGCCGGGACGGTGACCTACGAGCAGTACTTC; CDR3: CAISAGTVTYEQYF
V: TRBV5-5; length: 16; D: .; size: .; J: TRBJ1-5; DNA: TGTGCCAGCAGCTCCGGAACAGGGTATTTCGGAGAGCCCCAGCATTTT; CDR3: CASSSGTGYFGEPQHF
V: TRBV29-1; length: 12; D: .; size: .; J: TRBJ2-7; DNA: TGCAGCGTTGAAGCAGGGACCTACGAGCAGTACTTC; CDR3: CSVEAGTYEQYF
V: TRBV4-1; length: 13; D: .; size: few; J: TRBJ2-5; DNA: TGCGCCAGCAGCCTAGGTCTCCCAGAGACCCAGTACTTC; CDR3: CASSLGLPETQYF
V: TRBV7-2; length: 22; D: .; size: few; J: TRBJ2-3; DNA: TGTGCCAGCAGCGTAACACTCGCGAGGACTGGATGGGCCTACACCGACACAGATACGCAGTATTTT; CDR3: CASSVTLARTGWAYTDTDTQYF
V: TRBV28; length: 14; D: TRBD1; size: .; J: TRBJ1-4; DNA: TGTGCCAGCGGCTACAGGGACAGAGGAGAAAAACTGTTTTTT; CDR3: CASGYRDRGEKLFF
V: TRBV11-3; length: 19; D: TRBD1; size: few; J: TRBJ2-3; DNA: TGTGCCAGCAGCCGAGAAACCTGGGACAGGCCGCCTAGCACAGATACGCAGTATTTT; CDR3: CASSRETWDRPPSTDTQYF
V: TRBV4-1; length: 14; D: .; size: once; J: TRBJ2-5; DNA: TGCGCCAGCAGCCAAGGGATTGGACAAGAGACCCAGTACTTC; CDR3: CASSQGIGQETQYF
V: TRBV7-2; length: 16; D: .; size: few; J: TRBJ2-7; DNA: TGTGCCAGCAGCTTATTCGGGTGGGCGACAGCCGAAGAGCAGTACTTC; CDR3: CASSLFGWATAEEQYF
V: TRBV4-2; length: 15; D: .; size: few; J: TRBJ2-1; DNA: TGTGCCAGCAGCGAGGGAACTAGTGCCTACAATGAGCAGTTCTTC; CDR3: CASSEGTSAYNEQFF
V: TRBV7-3; length: 15; D: TRBD2; size: many; J: TRBJ2-1; DNA: TGTGCCAGCAGCCCCAGTCGCGGGAGGGGCAATGAGCAGTTCTTC; CDR3: CASSPSRGRGNEQFF
V: TRBV11-2; length: 14; D: .; size: .; J: TRBJ2-1; DNA: TGTGCCAGCAGCTTTGTGAGGGGGTCCAATGAGCAGTTCTTC; CDR3: CASSFVRGSNEQFF
V: TRBV9; length: 16; D: TRBD2; size: few; J: TRBJ2-1; DNA: TGTGCCAGCAGGCCCATAGCGGGAGGGCCGAACAATGAGCAGTTCTTC; CDR3: CASRPIAGGPNNEQFF
V: TRBV29-1; length: 13; D: .; size: few; J: TRBJ1-4; DNA: TGCAGCGTTGAAGATCAGGGCAATGAAAAACTGTTTTTT; CDR3: CSVEDQGNEKLFF
V: TRBV15; length: 14; D: TRBD2; size: .; J: TRBJ2-3; DNA: TGTGCCACCAGCAGAGCTAGCGGGAGTGATACGCAGTATTTT; CDR3: CATSRASGSDTQYF
V: TRBV6-4; length: 15; D: TRBD2; size: .; J: TRBJ2-3; DNA: TGTGCCAGCAGTGACTCTAGCGGGGGGGCCGATACGCAGTATTTT; CDR3: CASSDSSGGADTQYF
V: TRBV12-3/TRBV12-4; length: 18; D: TRBD1; size: .; J: TRBJ2-3; DNA: TGTGCCAGCAGTTTCCGGACAGGACAGGGATTTTTGACAGATACGCAGTATTTT; CDR3: CASSFRTGQGFLTDTQYF
V: TRBV10-3; length: 15; D: .; size: .; J: TRBJ2-1; DNA: TGTGCCATCAGTGAGAATCTAGACGAGTATAATGAGCAGTTCTTC; CDR3: CAISENLDEYNEQFF
V: TRBV12-3/TRBV12-4; length: 14; D: TRBD2; size: few; J: TRBJ2-7; DNA: TGTGCCAGCAGTTTAGCGGGAGGGCCGGCCGAGCAGTACTTC; CDR3: CASSLAGGPAEQYF
V: TRBV25-1; length: 14; D: .; size: .; J: TRBJ1-5; DNA: TGTGCCAGCAGTGAAGGCTATAGCAATCAGCCCCAGCATTTT; CDR3: CASSEGYSNQPQHF
V: TRBV6-6; length: 12; D: .; size: .; J: TRBJ1-1; DNA: TGTGCCAGCAGGACGGACGTCGGAGGGGCTTTCTTT; CDR3: CASRTDVGGAFF
V: TRBV20-1; length: 11; D: .; size: few; J: TRBJ2-3; DNA: TGCAGTGCTAGAATACCAGATACGCAGTATTTT; CDR3: CSARIPDTQYF
V: TRBV4-1; length: 16; D: TRBD1; size: .; J: TRBJ1-3; DNA: TGCGCCAGCAGCCAAATTCTACAGGGGAGAGGAAACACCATATATTTT; CDR3: CASSQILQGRGNTIYF